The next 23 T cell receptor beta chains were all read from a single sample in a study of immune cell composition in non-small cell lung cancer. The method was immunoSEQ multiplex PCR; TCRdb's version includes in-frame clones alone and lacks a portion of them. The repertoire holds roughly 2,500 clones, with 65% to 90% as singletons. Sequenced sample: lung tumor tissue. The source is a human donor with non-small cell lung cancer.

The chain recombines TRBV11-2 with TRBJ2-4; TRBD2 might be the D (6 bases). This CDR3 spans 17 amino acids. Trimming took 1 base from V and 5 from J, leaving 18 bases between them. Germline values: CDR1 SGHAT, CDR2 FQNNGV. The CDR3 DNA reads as TGTGCCAGCAGCTTAGTCGGGACTCGCCCCCCACAAAACATTCAGTACTTC. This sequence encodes CASSLVGTRPPQNIQYF.

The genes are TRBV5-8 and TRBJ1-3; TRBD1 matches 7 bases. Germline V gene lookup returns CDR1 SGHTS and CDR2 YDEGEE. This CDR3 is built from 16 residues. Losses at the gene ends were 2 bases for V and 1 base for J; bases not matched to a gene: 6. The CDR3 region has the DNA TGTGCCAGCAGCTTTACAGGGGTGTCGTCTGGAAACACCATATATTTT. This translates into CASSFTGVSSGNTIYF. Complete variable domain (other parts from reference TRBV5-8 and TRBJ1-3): EAGVTQSPTHLIKTRGQQATLRCSPISGHTSVYWYQQALGLGLQFLLWYDEGEERNRGNFPPRFSGRQFPNYSSELNVNALELEDSALYLCASSFTGVSSGNTIYFGEGSWLTVV.

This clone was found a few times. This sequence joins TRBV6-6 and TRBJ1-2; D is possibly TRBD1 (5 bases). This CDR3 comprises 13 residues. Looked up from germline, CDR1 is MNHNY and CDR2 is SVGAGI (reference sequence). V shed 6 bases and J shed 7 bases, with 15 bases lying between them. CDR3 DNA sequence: TGTGCCAGCAGGCCTAAGGGACTGGGTGGCTACACCTTC. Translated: CASRPKGLGGYTF.

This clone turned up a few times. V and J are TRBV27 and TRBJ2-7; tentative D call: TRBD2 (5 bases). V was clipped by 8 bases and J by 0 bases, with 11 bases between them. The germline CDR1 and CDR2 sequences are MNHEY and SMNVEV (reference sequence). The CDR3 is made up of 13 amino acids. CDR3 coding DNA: TGTGCCAGCCGCAGAGGGAACTCCTACGAGCAGTACTTC. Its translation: CASRRGNSYEQYF.

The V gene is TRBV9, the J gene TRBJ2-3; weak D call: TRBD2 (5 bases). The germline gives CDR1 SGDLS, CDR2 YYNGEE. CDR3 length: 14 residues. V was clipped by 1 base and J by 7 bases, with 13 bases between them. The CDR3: CASSVTATGNTQYF. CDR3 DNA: TGTGCCAGCAGCGTAACTGCCACCGGGAATACGCAGTATTTT.

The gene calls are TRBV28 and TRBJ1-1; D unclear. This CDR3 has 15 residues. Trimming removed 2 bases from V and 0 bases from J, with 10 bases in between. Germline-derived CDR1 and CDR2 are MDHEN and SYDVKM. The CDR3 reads CASSLVDSMNTEAFF. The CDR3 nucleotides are TGTGCCAGCAGTTTAGTGGACTCGATGAACACTGAAGCTTTCTTT.

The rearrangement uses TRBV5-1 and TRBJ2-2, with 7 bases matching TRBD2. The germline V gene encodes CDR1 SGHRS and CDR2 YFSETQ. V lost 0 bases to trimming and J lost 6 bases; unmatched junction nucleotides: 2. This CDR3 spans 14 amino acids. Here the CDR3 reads CASSLVAGAGELFF. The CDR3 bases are TGCGCCAGCAGCTTGGTTGCGGGAGCCGGGGAGCTGTTTTTT.

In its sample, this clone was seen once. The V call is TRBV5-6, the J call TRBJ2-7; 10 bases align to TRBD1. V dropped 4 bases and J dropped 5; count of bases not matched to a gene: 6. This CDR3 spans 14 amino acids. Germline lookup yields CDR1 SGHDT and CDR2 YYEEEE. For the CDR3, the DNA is TGTGCCAGCAGCGGGGGGGACAGGGGCAACGAGCAGTACTTC. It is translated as CASSGGDRGNEQYF.

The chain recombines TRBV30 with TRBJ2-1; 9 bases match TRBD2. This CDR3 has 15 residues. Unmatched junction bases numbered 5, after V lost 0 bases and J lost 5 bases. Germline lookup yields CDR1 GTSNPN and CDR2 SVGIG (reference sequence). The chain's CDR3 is CAWSVLRGGDNEQFF. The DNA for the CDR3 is TGTGCCTGGAGTGTACTGCGGGGGGGTGACAATGAGCAGTTCTTC.

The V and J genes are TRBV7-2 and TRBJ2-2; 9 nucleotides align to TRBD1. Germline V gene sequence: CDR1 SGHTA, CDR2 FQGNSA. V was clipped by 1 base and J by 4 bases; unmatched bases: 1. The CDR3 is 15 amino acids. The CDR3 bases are TGTGCCAGCAGCTTAGAGGGACAGGGCACCGGGGAGCTGTTTTTT. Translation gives CASSLEGQGTGELFF.

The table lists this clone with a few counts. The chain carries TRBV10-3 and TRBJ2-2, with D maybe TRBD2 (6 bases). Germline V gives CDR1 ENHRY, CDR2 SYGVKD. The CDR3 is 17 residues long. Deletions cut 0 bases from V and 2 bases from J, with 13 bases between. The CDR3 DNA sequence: TGTGCCATCAGTGAGTCAGGATTAGCGGTTAACACCGGGGAGCTGTTTTTT. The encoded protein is CAISESGLAVNTGELFF.

The chain's CDR3 is CASRPRFEEQFF. The CDR3 coding sequence is TGTGCCAGCCGTCCCCGGTTCGAGGAGCAGTTCTTC. The V gene is TRBV28, the J gene TRBJ2-1; D call uncertain. Per germline, CDR1 MDHEN and CDR2 SYDVKM. This CDR3 is 12 amino acids long. V lost 8 bases, J lost 10 bases, and 15 bases lay in between.

The CDR3, as DNA: TGTGCCAGCAGCTTAACTAGCGGGAGGGGCGAGACCCAGTACTTC. It specifies CASSLTSGRGETQYF. The genes are TRBV11-3 and TRBJ2-5; 13 bases align to TRBD2. The CDR3 has 15 amino acids. The V and J ends lost 2 bases and 5 bases, in that order; junction bases with no gene match: 2. The V gene's germline CDR1 is SGHNT and CDR2 YENEEA.

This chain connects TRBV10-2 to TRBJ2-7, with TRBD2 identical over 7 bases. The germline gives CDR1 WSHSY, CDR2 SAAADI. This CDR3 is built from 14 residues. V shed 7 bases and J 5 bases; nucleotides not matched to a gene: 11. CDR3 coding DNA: TGCGCCAGCAAGGACACCGGGAGGAAAAACGAGCAGTACTTC. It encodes CASKDTGRKNEQYF.

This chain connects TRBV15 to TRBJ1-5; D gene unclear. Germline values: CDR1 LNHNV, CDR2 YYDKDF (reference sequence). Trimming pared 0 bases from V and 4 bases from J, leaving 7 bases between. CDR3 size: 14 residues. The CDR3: CATSREVGNQPQHF. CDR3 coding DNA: TGTGCCACCAGCAGAGAGGTCGGTAATCAGCCCCAGCATTTT.

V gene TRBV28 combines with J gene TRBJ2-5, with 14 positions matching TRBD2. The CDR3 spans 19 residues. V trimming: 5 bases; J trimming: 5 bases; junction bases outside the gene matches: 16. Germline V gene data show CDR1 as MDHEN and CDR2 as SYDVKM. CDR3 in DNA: TGTGCCAGCAGTCCGGGACTAGCGGGAGTAGTTCTGTTTCGGGAGACCCAGTACTTC. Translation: CASSPGLAGVVLFRETQYF.

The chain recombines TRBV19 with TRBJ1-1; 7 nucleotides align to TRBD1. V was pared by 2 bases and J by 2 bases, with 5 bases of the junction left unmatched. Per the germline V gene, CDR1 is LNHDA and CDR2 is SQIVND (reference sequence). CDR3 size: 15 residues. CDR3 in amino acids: CASSIRDSYNTEAFF. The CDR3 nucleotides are TGTGCCAGTAGTATACGGGACAGCTATAACACTGAAGCTTTCTTT. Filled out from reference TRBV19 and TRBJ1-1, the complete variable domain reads DGGITQSPKYLFRKEGQNVTLSCEQNLNHDAMYWYRQDPGQGLRLIYYSQIVNDFQKGDIAEGYSVSREKKESFPLTVTSAQKNPTAFYLCASSIRDSYNTEAFFGQGTRLTVV.

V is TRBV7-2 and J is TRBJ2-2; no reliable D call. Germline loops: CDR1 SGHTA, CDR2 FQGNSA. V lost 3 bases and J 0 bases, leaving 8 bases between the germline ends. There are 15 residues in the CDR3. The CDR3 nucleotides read TGTGCCAGCAGCTTGGCCACATCGAACACCGGGGAGCTGTTTTTT. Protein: CASSLATSNTGELFF.

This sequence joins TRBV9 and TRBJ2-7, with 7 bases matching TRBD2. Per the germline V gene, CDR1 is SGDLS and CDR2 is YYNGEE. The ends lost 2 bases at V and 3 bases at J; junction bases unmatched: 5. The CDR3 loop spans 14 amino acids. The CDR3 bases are TGTGCCAGCAGCGTTTCCGGGACTAACTACGAGCAGTACTTC. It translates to CASSVSGTNYEQYF.

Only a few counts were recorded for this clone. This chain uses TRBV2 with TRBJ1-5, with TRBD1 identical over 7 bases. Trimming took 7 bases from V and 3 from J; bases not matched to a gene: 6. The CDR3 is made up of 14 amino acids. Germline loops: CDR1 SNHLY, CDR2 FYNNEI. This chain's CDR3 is CASKVGQVNQPQHF. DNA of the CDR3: TGTGCCAGCAAAGTTGGACAGGTCAATCAGCCCCAGCATTTT. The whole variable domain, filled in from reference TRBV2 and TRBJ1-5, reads EPEVTQTPSHQVTQMGQEVILRCVPISNHLYFYWYRQILGQKVEFLVSFYNNEISEKSEIFDDQFSVERPDGSNFTLKIRSTKLEDSAMYFCASKVGQVNQPQHFGDGTRLSIL.

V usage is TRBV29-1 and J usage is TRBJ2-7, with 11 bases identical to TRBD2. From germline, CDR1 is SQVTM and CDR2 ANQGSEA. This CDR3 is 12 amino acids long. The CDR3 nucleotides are TGCGCGACGGCTAGCGGGGGGTACGAGCAGTACTTC. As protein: CATASGGYEQYF.

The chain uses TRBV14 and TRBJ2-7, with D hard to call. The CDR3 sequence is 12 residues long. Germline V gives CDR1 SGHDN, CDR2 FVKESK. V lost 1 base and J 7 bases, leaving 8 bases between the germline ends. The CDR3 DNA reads TGTGCCAGCAGCCAAGGGGCCTGGGAGCAGTACTTC. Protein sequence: CASSQGAWEQYF.

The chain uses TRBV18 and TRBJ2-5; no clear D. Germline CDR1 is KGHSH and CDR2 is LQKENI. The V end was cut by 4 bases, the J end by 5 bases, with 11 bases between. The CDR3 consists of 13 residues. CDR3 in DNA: TGTGCCAGCTCACTAACCCAGAAGGAGACCCAGTACTTC. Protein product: CASSLTQKETQYF.